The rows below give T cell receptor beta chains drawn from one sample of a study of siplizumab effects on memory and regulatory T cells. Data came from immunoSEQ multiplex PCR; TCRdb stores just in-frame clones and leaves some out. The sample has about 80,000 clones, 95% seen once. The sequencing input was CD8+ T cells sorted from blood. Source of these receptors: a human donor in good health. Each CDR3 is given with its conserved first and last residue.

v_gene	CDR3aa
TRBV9	CASSVSGTGELFF
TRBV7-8	CASSPTLSGGSDSADTQYF
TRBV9	CASSVGRTPSGANVLTF
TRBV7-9	CASTHGESSYEQYF
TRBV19	CASSSRGGDFSYNEQFF
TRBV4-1	CASSQGSGSLHEQYF
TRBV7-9	CASSPQAQETQYF
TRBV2	CASFGRESFLASTDTQYF
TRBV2	CARRQGNEQYF
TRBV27	CASSSFSRGHRNSNQPQHF
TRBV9	CASSEGGGAIYEQYF
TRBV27	CASRSGQLNNEQFF
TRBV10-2	CASSDGNKGYEQYF
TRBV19	CASSLELTYNEQFF
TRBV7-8	CASSSGQGLGQETQYF
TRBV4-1	CASSQAAGPPYNEQFF
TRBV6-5	CASRWDGDTEAFF
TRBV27	CASRSFSGNTIYF
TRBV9	CASSPSGTTIYGYTF
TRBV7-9	CASSLVGQSRFGELFF
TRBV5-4	CASSSGTGGYEQYF
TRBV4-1	CASSPTQVYEQYF
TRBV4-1	CASSRRDRSIYF
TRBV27	CASSYSLGATYNEQFF
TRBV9	CASDSGQYNEQFF
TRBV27	CASSPGTAETDTQYF
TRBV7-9	CASSLSDSGYNEQFF
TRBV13	CASSLGYLDSYEQYF
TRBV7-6	CASSGQNTEAFF
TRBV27	CASSYSMVSGYTF
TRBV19	CASSIQGATGELFF
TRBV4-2	CASSLGTDPGANVLTF
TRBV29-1	CSVESGKGTYEQYF
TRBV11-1	CASSAGLAGVGETQYF
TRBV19	CASSITGGNTEAFF